Following are 10 T cell receptor beta chains from one sample sequenced in a study of T cells after yellow fever vaccination. TCRdb reanalysed the 5' RACE reads using MiXCR and keeps one entry per CDR3 protein. The sample carries hundreds of thousands of distinct CDR3 sequences, more than 9% recorded once. The source material was PBMCs, sampled on the day of the yellow fever booster vaccination. The receptor source for this set is a man younger than 40 who received the YFV17D yellow fever vaccine.

CDR3 in amino acids: CASGSPAGLHNEQFF. CDR3 nucleotides: TGTGCTAGTGGTTCCCCAGCGGGGCTGCACAATGAGCAGTTCTTC. This chain connects TRBV12-5 to TRBJ2-1, with 7 bases lining up with TRBD2. Germline CDR1 is LGHNT and CDR2 is FRNRAP. The CDR3 has 15 residues. With V trimmed by 4 bases and J by 5 bases, 8 bases remained unmatched.

The V and J genes are TRBV20-1 and TRBJ2-1; TRBD1 is a possible D gene (5 bases). The germline V gene has CDR1 DFQATT and CDR2 SNEGSKA (reference sequence). The CDR3 contains 11 residues. The V end was cut by 4 bases, the J end by 4 bases, with 5 bases between. Written as DNA, the CDR3 is TGCAGTGCTAACAGGTACAATGAGCAGTTCTTC. Protein: CSANRYNEQFF.

Only a few counts were recorded for this clonotype. V is TRBV7-2 and J is TRBJ2-7, with no clear D. The CDR3 is 13 amino acids. Trimming pared 5 bases from V and 0 bases from J, leaving 8 bases between. Germline values: CDR1 SGHTA, CDR2 FQGNSA. CDR3 residues: CASSKEPSYEQYF. In nucleotides, the CDR3 is TGTGCCAGCAGCAAGGAGCCCTCCTACGAGCAGTACTTC.

This clonotype has a handful of counts. The J gene is TRBJ1-1, the V gene TRBV3-1; no definite D call. The CDR3 runs to 13 residues. Trimming left V 1 base short and J 0 bases short, with 3 bases between. The germline V gene encodes CDR1 LGHDT and CDR2 YNNKEL (reference sequence). The CDR3 reads CASSQVLNTEAFF. Written as DNA, the CDR3 is TGTGCCAGCAGCCAAGTGTTGAACACTGAAGCTTTCTTT.

This clonotype was observed a handful of times. This CDR3 is CASSPRDSWSETQYF. The DNA for the CDR3 is TGCGCCAGCAGCCCCAGGGACAGTTGGTCAGAGACCCAGTACTTC. The rearrangement joins TRBV5-1 to TRBJ2-5; TRBD1 agrees at 7 bases. Trimming removed 4 bases from V and 4 bases from J; junction bases left unmatched: 10. Germline CDR1 SGHRS, CDR2 YFSETQ. The CDR3 is 15 amino acids.

In DNA, the CDR3 is TGCGCCAGCAGCTTGGGAGCGGGAGTGGCTGAGACCCAGTACTTC. Translation gives CASSLGAGVAETQYF. This chain joins TRBV5-1 and TRBJ2-5; 8 bases line up with TRBD2. The V gene's germline CDR1 is SGHRS and CDR2 YFSETQ. The CDR3 runs to 15 residues. The J segment lost 5 bases and the V segment lost 0 bases, leaving 6 bases of the junction unmatched.

This chain links TRBV12-3 or TRBV12-4 with TRBJ2-1; a weak D match, TRBD2 (6 bases). CDR3 size: 14 residues. V lost 6 bases, J lost 2 bases, and 11 bases lay in between. As DNA, the CDR3 is TGTGCCAGCAGGGACGGAGGGGCCTACAATGAGCAGTTCTTC. This codes for CASRDGGAYNEQFF.

This clonotype was counted between two and nine times. The J gene is TRBJ2-2, the V gene TRBV20-1; D possibly uses TRBD1 or TRBD2 (5 bases each). This CDR3 has 13 residues. The germline V and J ends were trimmed by 6 bases and 1 base, with 9 bases remaining between them. From germline, CDR1 is DFQATT and CDR2 SNEGSKA (reference sequence). The CDR3 sequence is CSARGRNTGELFF. The DNA of the CDR3 is TGCAGTGCCCGGGGCAGGAACACCGGGGAGCTGTTTTTT.

The sample holds a few counts of this clonotype. This chain joins TRBV7-2 and TRBJ2-2, with 8 bases identical to TRBD2. Losses at the gene ends were 3 bases for V and 6 bases for J; bases not matched to a gene: 6. The V gene's germline CDR1 is SGHTA and CDR2 FQGNSA. The CDR3 has 15 residues. This chain's CDR3 is CASSFIAAGAGELFF. CDR3 nucleotides: TGTGCCAGCAGCTTCATCGCAGCGGGGGCCGGGGAGCTGTTTTTT.

There are a few counts of this clonotype. The chain couples TRBV7-9 to TRBJ2-7; no clear D gene. The CDR3 has 15 amino acids. V dropped 4 bases and J dropped 0 bases, with 13 bases sitting between them. CDR1 SEHNR and CDR2 FQNEAQ come from the germline V gene (reference sequence). The CDR3 coding sequence is TGTGCCAGCAGCTCAACCGACATTCGCTCCTACGAGCAGTACTTC. Translated: CASSSTDIRSYEQYF.